The 27 T cell receptor beta chains below come from one sample, sequenced in a study of cytomegalovirus exposure and HLA in healthy donors. It was with 60 Vbeta and 13 Jbeta primers that the PCR ran. Sequenced by immunoSEQ multiplex PCR; TCRdb stores in-frame clones only, minus some. The sample lists 210,000 or so clones, around 85% occurring once. The sample taken for sequencing was PBMCs. These receptors all stem from a girl between 2 and 10 years old in good health and CMV-seronegative.

For this clone: At the DNA level, this CDR3 is encoded by other sequences in the same sample as well. This chain joins TRBV29-1 and TRBJ2-7; D is unresolved. V was pared by 1 base and J by 3 bases, with 4 bases between. The CDR3 extends over 11 amino acids. Germline V lookup: CDR1 SQVTM, CDR2 ANQGSEA. The CDR3 DNA is TGCAGCGTTGAAGTCCTCTACGAGCAGTACTTC. Translating gives CSVEVLYEQYF.

This clone was detected only once. The genes are TRBV7-9 and TRBJ1-4; 8 positions agree with TRBD1. There are 18 residues in the CDR3. The germline CDR1 and CDR2 sequences are SEHNR and FQNEAQ (reference sequence). V lost 1 base, J lost 6 bases, and 13 bases stayed unmatched. The CDR3: CASSLVQAPDRAYEKLFF. CDR3 DNA sequence: TGTGCCAGCAGCTTAGTCCAGGCACCGGACAGGGCGTATGAAAAACTGTTTTTT. Looking up the rest from reference TRBV7-9 and TRBJ1-4 gives the full variable domain: DTGVSQNPRHKITKRGQNVTFRCDPISEHNRLYWYRQTLGQGPEFLTYFQNEAQLEKSRLLSDRFSAERPKGSFSTLEIQRTEQGDSAMYLCASSLVQAPDRAYEKLFFGSGTQLSVL.

The chain has TRBV6-5 and TRBJ2-3; no clear D. This CDR3 has 14 amino acids. Germline CDR1 and CDR2: MNHEY and SVGAGI. V was cut by 2 bases and J by 2 bases, with 8 bases left in between. The CDR3 reads CASSYGQVTDTQYF. As DNA, the CDR3 is TGTGCCAGCAGTTACGGGCAGGTCACAGATACGCAGTATTTT.

The J gene is TRBJ1-2, the V gene TRBV5-6, with D perhaps matching TRBD1 (5 bases). Germline V gene sequence: CDR1 SGHDT, CDR2 YYEEEE. V shed 4 bases and J shed 9 bases, with 16 bases lying between them. CDR3 length: 13 residues. CDR3 sequence (DNA): TGTGCCAGCAGCCGGGGGTCCGACCTTAGCTACACCTTC. It is translated as CASSRGSDLSYTF.

The J gene is TRBJ2-7, the V gene TRBV11-2, with TRBD1 matching over 8 bases. The length of the CDR3 is 13 residues. From germline, CDR1 is SGHAT and CDR2 FQNNGV. Trimming cost V 3 bases and J 8 bases; bases outside gene matches: 6. The CDR3 DNA sequence: TGTGCCAGCAGCTTTAGACAGGGGCTCAAGCAGTACTTC. Encoded protein: CASSFRQGLKQYF. Supplemented by reference TRBV11-2 and TRBJ2-7, the full variable domain reads EAGVAQSPRYKIIEKRQSVAFWCNPISGHATLYWYQQILGQGPKLLIQFQNNGVVDDSQLPKDRFSAERLKGVDSTLKIQPAKLEDSAVYLCASSFRQGLKQYFGPGTRLTVT.

The rearrangement uses TRBV5-4 and TRBJ1-5; a possible D gene is TRBD1 (5 bases). Trimming cost V 6 bases and J 7 bases, with 26 bases left between them. CDR1 is SGHNT and CDR2 is YYREEE in the germline V gene (reference sequence). The length of the CDR3 is 17 residues. The CDR3 DNA reads TGTGCCAGCACCCGTCCAACGGGGGGAGAGAACGGACAGCCCCAGCATTTT. Protein product: CASTRPTGGENGQPQHF.

This chain links TRBV5-1 with TRBJ2-5; 13 nucleotides align to TRBD2. The CDR3 covers 16 residues. V was clipped by 4 bases and J by 0 bases; unmatched bases: 3. Germline CDR1 is SGHRS and CDR2 is YFSETQ. In nucleotides, the CDR3 is TGCGCCAGCAGCCTGGGGACTAGCGGGGACCAAGAGACCCAGTACTTC. It is translated as CASSLGTSGDQETQYF.

The gene calls are TRBV5-4 and TRBJ2-3; D perhaps matches TRBD2 (5 bases). Germline lookup yields CDR1 SGHNT and CDR2 YYREEE (reference sequence). V lost 1 base and J lost 1, with 10 bases in between. The CDR3 has 15 amino acids. CDR3: CASSLIVARTDTQYF. CDR3 DNA: TGTGCCAGCAGCTTGATTGTAGCGCGCACAGATACGCAGTATTTT.

This clone occurred once. The chain links TRBV7-2 to TRBJ2-2, with TRBD1 as a possible D gene (5 bases). The CDR3 length is 14 residues. Looked up from germline, CDR1 is SGHTA and CDR2 is FQGNSA. V was shortened by 1 base and J by 5 bases, with 8 bases between the two germline ends. CDR3 amino acids: CASSLGSGTGELFF. Here the CDR3 DNA reads TGTGCCAGCAGCTTAGGTTCAGGGACCGGGGAGCTGTTTTTT.

V and J are TRBV7-9 and TRBJ1-1; a possible D gene is TRBD1 (6 bases). CDR1 and CDR2 (germline): SEHNR, FQNEAQ (reference sequence). V lost 5 bases to trimming and J lost 0 bases, with 13 bases between them. The CDR3 has 15 amino acids. This CDR3 reads CASSPFQGLNTEAFF. DNA of the CDR3: TGTGCCAGCAGCCCTTTCCAGGGGCTGAACACTGAAGCTTTCTTT.

The V gene is TRBV19, the J gene TRBJ2-3; 7 bases fit TRBD1. The CDR3 loop spans 15 amino acids. V lost 8 bases to trimming and J lost 2 bases; unmatched junction nucleotides: 10. CDR1 and CDR2 (germline): LNHDA, SQIVND (reference sequence). Written as DNA, the CDR3 is TGTGCCAGTGAGGATCCGGGACAGATCACAGATACGCAGTATTTT. This encodes CASEDPGQITDTQYF. The complete variable domain, with remaining parts taken from reference TRBV19 and TRBJ2-3, reads DGGITQSPKYLFRKEGQNVTLSCEQNLNHDAMYWYRQDPGQGLRLIYYSQIVNDFQKGDIAEGYSVSREKKESFPLTVTSAQKNPTAFYLCASEDPGQITDTQYFGPGTRLTVL.

The CDR3 bases are TGTGCCAGCAGTGAGGGTCTAGCGGGGGCCGACCGCACAGATACGCAGTATTTT. Translating gives CASSEGLAGADRTDTQYF. The chain couples TRBV2 to TRBJ2-3; 10 nucleotides align to TRBD2. CDR3 length equals 18 residues. After removal of 3 bases from V and 1 base from J, the junction contained 10 bases not matched to a gene. Germline CDR1 SNHLY, CDR2 FYNNEI.

V usage is TRBV6-4 and J usage is TRBJ2-7, with TRBD1 identical over 9 bases. The CDR3 has 14 residues. With 3 bases clipped from V and 2 bases from J, the junction kept 2 bases outside the gene matches. Germline V gene data show CDR1 as MRHNA and CDR2 as SNTAGT. The CDR3 region has the DNA TGTGCCAGCAGTGAAACAGGGGGCGCCTACGAGCAGTACTTC. Translation gives CASSETGGAYEQYF.

CDR3 nucleotide sequence: TGTGCCAGCAGCTTAAAGGGGGCGCGAGGTCTAGCTTTCTTT. Protein: CASSLKGARGLAFF. The chain carries TRBV5-6 and TRBJ1-1; 7 positions match TRBD1. The CDR3 runs 14 residues. Trimming at V came to 2 bases and at J to 10 bases, leaving 11 bases not matched to a gene. Looked up from germline, CDR1 is SGHDT and CDR2 is YYEEEE.

The CDR3 DNA is TGTGCCAGCAGTTACTACAGAGACAATCAGCCCCAGCATTTT. This encodes CASSYYRDNQPQHF. This chain connects TRBV6-5 to TRBJ1-5; D remains unclear. In germline, CDR1 is MNHEY, CDR2 SVGAGI. The V end lost 1 base, the J end lost 3 bases, and 7 bases lay between the germline ends. The CDR3 runs 14 residues.

The rearrangement joins TRBV27 to TRBJ2-5; TRBD2 aligns across 13 bases. The J call may be mistaken, given a closer DNA end match to TRBJ2-7. Germline V gene sequence: CDR1 MNHEY, CDR2 SMNVEV (reference sequence). This CDR3 region has 16 residues. The CDR3 loop reads CASSFTLTSGRGEQYF. The DNA for the CDR3 is TGTGCCAGCAGTTTCACTCTCACTAGCGGGAGGGGCGAGCAGTACTTC.

The V and J genes are TRBV11-2 and TRBJ1-2; D unresolved. The V end lost 0 bases, the J end lost 5 bases, and 7 bases lay between the germline ends. From germline, CDR1 is SGHAT and CDR2 FQNNGV. The CDR3 spans 13 residues. The CDR3 protein is CASSLEQVYGYTF. The CDR3 DNA is TGTGCCAGCAGCTTAGAACAAGTGTATGGCTACACCTTC. The full variable domain, its missing parts supplied by reference TRBV11-2 and TRBJ1-2, is EAGVAQSPRYKIIEKRQSVAFWCNPISGHATLYWYQQILGQGPKLLIQFQNNGVVDDSQLPKDRFSAERLKGVDSTLKIQPAKLEDSAVYLCASSLEQVYGYTFGSGTRLTVV.

The CDR3 DNA reads as TGTGCCAGCTCACCTCCCGGGACAGTCTATGGCTACACCTTC. Amino acids: CASSPPGTVYGYTF. The rearrangement joins TRBV18 to TRBJ1-2; 7 positions match TRBD1. The CDR3 spans 14 residues. Unmatched junction bases numbered 5, after V lost 3 bases and J lost 4 bases. Germline values: CDR1 KGHSH, CDR2 LQKENI.

The table lists this clone with a few counts. The chain employs TRBV4-1 and TRBJ1-5; a weak D match, TRBD1 (6 bases). Germline values: CDR1 MGHRA, CDR2 YSYEKL. Trimming took off 0 bases at V and 7 bases at J, with 16 bases between the two ends. The CDR3 contains 16 residues. As DNA, the CDR3 is TGCGCCAGCAGCCAAGATATAGCAGGGGCGGGCCAGCCCCAGCATTTT. Its protein product is CASSQDIAGAGQPQHF.

This chain links TRBV6-5 with TRBJ2-5; tentatively, D is TRBD2 (5 bases). The CDR3 is made up of 15 amino acids. Deletions cut 0 bases from V and 4 bases from J, with 12 bases between. From germline, CDR1 is MNHEY and CDR2 SVGAGI. The CDR3 DNA sequence: TGTGCCAGCAGTTACTCGAACGGGAAGGGAGAGACCCAGTACTTC. Protein: CASSYSNGKGETQYF.

The chain recombines TRBV5-6 with TRBJ2-5, with D tentatively TRBD2 (6 bases). The DNA end is a closer match to TRBJ2-7, so the J assignment may be wrong. CDR3 length equals 14 residues. The germline gives CDR1 SGHDT, CDR2 YYEEEE. DNA for the CDR3: TGTGCCAGCAGCTTGTACGGGAGCCCGGACGAGCAGTACTTC. This sequence encodes CASSLYGSPDEQYF.

V and J are TRBV29-1 and TRBJ2-1, with TRBD2 matching over 7 bases. The J segment lost 8 bases and the V segment lost 7 bases, leaving 2 bases of the junction unmatched. The CDR3 sequence is 10 residues long. Germline V lookup: CDR1 SQVTM, CDR2 ANQGSEA. The CDR3 region has the DNA TGCAGCGCTGGGAGGGATGAGCAGTTCTTC. Protein: CSAGRDEQFF.

The gene calls are TRBV6-1 and TRBJ2-7; weak D call: TRBD1 (6 bases). The germline V gene encodes CDR1 MNHNS and CDR2 SASEGT. Trimming took 3 bases from V and 5 from J, leaving 14 bases between them. This CDR3 has 14 residues. The CDR3 DNA follows: TGTGCCAGCAGTGAGGTCGCCGGGACAAACGAGCAGTACTTC. Translated: CASSEVAGTNEQYF.

The J gene is TRBJ2-3, the V gene TRBV13; 9 bases line up with TRBD1. The ends lost 5 bases at V and 4 bases at J; junction bases unmatched: 7. This CDR3 contains 15 residues. From germline, CDR1 is PRHDT and CDR2 FYEKMQ (reference sequence). The CDR3 DNA is TGTGCCAGCAGCGAAGACAGGGGGACCGCAGATACGCAGTATTTT. The encoded protein is CASSEDRGTADTQYF. The variable domain in full, with the rest retrieved from reference TRBV13 and TRBJ2-3, is AAGVIQSPRHLIKEKRETATLKCYPIPRHDTVYWYQQGPGQDPQFLISFYEKMQSDKGSIPDRFSAQQFSDYHSELNMSSLELGDSALYFCASSEDRGTADTQYFGPGTRLTVL.

The genes are TRBV19 and TRBJ2-3; D might be TRBD1 (5 bases). The ends were cut back, 0 bases at V and 6 bases at J, with 7 bases in the middle. This CDR3 comprises 13 residues. CDR1 is LNHDA, CDR2 SQIVND, per germline (reference sequence). This CDR3 is CASSIDQGDTQYF. The CDR3 coding sequence is TGTGCCAGTAGTATAGACCAGGGTGATACGCAGTATTTT.

The chain uses TRBV2 and TRBJ2-5; a weak D match, TRBD2 (6 bases). This CDR3 has 16 amino acids. Germline assignment: CDR1 SNHLY and CDR2 FYNNEI. Trimming cost V 2 bases and J 5 bases, with 18 bases left between them. CDR3 sequence: CASSEFGPGGSETQYF. CDR3 DNA: TGTGCCAGCAGTGAATTTGGCCCCGGGGGATCCGAGACCCAGTACTTC.

The chain couples TRBV18 to TRBJ1-1; 7 nucleotides line up with TRBD1. This CDR3 is built from 16 residues. Per the germline V gene, CDR1 is KGHSH and CDR2 is LQKENI. V gave up 4 bases and J gave up 0 bases; unmatched junction bases: 8. The CDR3 DNA is TGTGCCAGCTCACACCTGGCGGGACAGCTGAACACTGAAGCTTTCTTT. Encoded protein: CASSHLAGQLNTEAFF.